This passage covers 15 T cell receptor beta chains from one sample sequenced in a study of blood T cell repertoires in COVID-19. Profiling relied on immunoSEQ multiplex PCR, and the TCRdb table lists in-frame clones only, not all of them. Counted here are some 100,000 clones, around 67% occurring once; the ten biggest clones make up roughly 4%. Sequences were obtained from peripheral blood. The receptors here all came from a man in his 70s with COVID-19, enrolled during active disease.

This chain links TRBV7-9 with TRBJ1-1; 7 nucleotides line up with TRBD1. J gave up 1 base and V 2 bases, and 1 base lay outside the gene matches. Germline CDR1 is SEHNR and CDR2 is FQNEAQ (reference sequence). The CDR3 runs 14 residues. CDR3 sequence: CASSLRQGNTEAFF. The DNA for the CDR3 is TGTGCCAGCAGCTTAAGACAGGGGAACACTGAAGCTTTCTTT.

The chain employs TRBV27 and TRBJ1-1; D not resolved. The CDR3 contains 15 residues. The germline CDR1 and CDR2 sequences are MNHEY and SMNVEV (reference sequence). Deletions cut 5 bases from V and 0 bases from J, with 13 bases between. The CDR3 loop reads CASSGGGFMNTEAFF. CDR3 nucleotides: TGTGCCAGCAGTGGAGGCGGTTTTATGAACACTGAAGCTTTCTTT.

The gene calls are TRBV5-6 and TRBJ2-1; TRBD1 matches at 7 bases. The CDR3 has 15 residues. Germline CDR1 and CDR2: SGHDT and YYEEEE. With V trimmed by 1 base and J by 4 bases, 5 bases remained unmatched. DNA of the CDR3: TGTGCCAGCAGCTTGCCGGGACAGAGATACAATGAGCAGTTCTTC. It is translated as CASSLPGQRYNEQFF.

This chain joins TRBV6-4 and TRBJ2-3, with D unclear. Germline V gives CDR1 MRHNA, CDR2 SNTAGT. The CDR3 runs to 13 residues. V dropped 6 bases and J dropped 2 bases, with 9 bases sitting between them. The DNA for the CDR3 is TGTGCCAGCAGCTTGGAGACCACAGATACGCAGTATTTT. This encodes CASSLETTDTQYF.

The gene calls are TRBV7-6 and TRBJ2-1; D perhaps matches TRBD2 (5 bases). Germline CDR1 SGHVS, CDR2 FNYEAQ. V was trimmed by 3 bases and J by 3 bases, leaving 6 bases between them. This CDR3 has 13 amino acids. CDR3 sequence: CASSLGDYNEQFF. The CDR3 DNA is TGTGCCAGCAGCTTGGGAGACTACAATGAGCAGTTCTTC. The whole variable domain, remainder taken from reference TRBV7-6 and TRBJ2-1, is GAGVSQSPRYKVTKRGQDVALRCDPISGHVSLYWYRQALGQGPEFLTYFNYEAQQDKSGLPNDRFSAERPEGSISTLTIQRTEQRDSAMYRCASSLGDYNEQFFGPGTRLTVL.

This chain links TRBV2 with TRBJ1-5; 8 nucleotides match TRBD1. The V and J ends lost 6 bases and 1 base, in that order; junction bases with no gene match: 14. The CDR3 runs 18 residues. CDR1 SNHLY and CDR2 FYNNEI come from the germline V gene. The CDR3 is CASRKWGQEVSSNQPQHF. The DNA for the CDR3 is TGTGCCAGCAGAAAGTGGGGACAGGAGGTTTCGAGCAATCAGCCCCAGCATTTT.

This chain uses TRBV6-6 with TRBJ2-1, with 8 bases aligning to TRBD1. The CDR3 contains 13 residues. Germline V gives CDR1 MNHNY, CDR2 SVGAGI (reference sequence). The J segment lost 9 bases and the V segment lost 5 bases, leaving 6 bases of the junction unmatched. The CDR3: CASSRGQGSEQFF. The CDR3 DNA is TGTGCCAGCAGTCGAGGACAGGGCAGTGAGCAGTTCTTC.

The chain links TRBV27 to TRBJ1-4; D not resolved. The CDR3 totals 14 residues. Germline V gene sequence: CDR1 MNHEY, CDR2 SMNVEV (reference sequence). V dropped 0 bases and J dropped 3 bases, with 5 bases sitting between them. Written as DNA, the CDR3 is TGTGCCAGCAGTTTATCTGGGCCTAATGAAAAACTGTTTTTT. This codes for CASSLSGPNEKLFF. Using reference TRBV27 and TRBJ1-4 for the parts outside the CDR3, the full variable domain is EAQVTQNPRYLITVTGKKLTVTCSQNMNHEYMSWYRQDPGLGLRQIYYSMNVEVTDKGDVPEGYKVSRKEKRNFPLILESPSPNQTSLYFCASSLSGPNEKLFFGSGTQLSVL.

V gene TRBV28 combines with J gene TRBJ2-4; D remains ambiguous. This CDR3 has 13 residues. V lost 5 bases to trimming and J lost 0 bases, with 5 bases between them. Germline CDR1 MDHEN, CDR2 SYDVKM. CDR3 loop: CASSPLAKNIQYF. CDR3 nucleotide sequence: TGTGCCAGCAGTCCCCTAGCCAAAAACATTCAGTACTTC.

CDR3 sequence (DNA): TGTGCCACCAGTGATTATAGCGGGAGCGGAGATACGCAGTATTTT. Amino acids: CATSDYSGSGDTQYF. The chain uses TRBV24-1 and TRBJ2-3; 9 positions agree with TRBD2. Germline lookup yields CDR1 KGHDR and CDR2 SFDVKD. The CDR3 has 15 amino acids. With 2 bases clipped from V and 5 bases from J, the junction kept 4 bases outside the gene matches.

The gene calls are TRBV27 and TRBJ2-5; 14 bases map to TRBD2. The CDR3 consists of 16 residues. Germline V gene lookup returns CDR1 MNHEY and CDR2 SMNVEV (reference sequence). V lost 4 bases, J lost 6 bases, and 7 bases stayed unmatched. The CDR3 here is CASSSGTSGSLKTQYF. The CDR3 DNA reads as TGTGCCAGCAGTTCCGGGACTAGCGGGAGCCTGAAGACCCAGTACTTC.

The V gene is TRBV19, the J gene TRBJ2-3; weak D call: TRBD2 (6 bases). Germline CDR1 reads LNHDA; CDR2 reads SQIVND (reference sequence). This CDR3 contains 16 residues. V was pared by 2 bases and J by 2 bases, with 14 bases between. CDR3 protein: CASSIMAGTPTDTQYF. The CDR3 bases are TGTGCCAGTAGTATAATGGCGGGAACACCCACAGATACGCAGTATTTT. Full variable domain (missing parts from reference TRBV19 and TRBJ2-3): DGGITQSPKYLFRKEGQNVTLSCEQNLNHDAMYWYRQDPGQGLRLIYYSQIVNDFQKGDIAEGYSVSREKKESFPLTVTSAQKNPTAFYLCASSIMAGTPTDTQYFGPGTRLTVL.

The chain joins TRBV9 to TRBJ2-1; D is possibly TRBD1 (5 bases). Germline lookup yields CDR1 SGDLS and CDR2 YYNGEE. The CDR3 contains 14 residues. Trimming left V 7 bases short and J 2 bases short, with 13 bases between. The CDR3 protein is CASGNPRAYNEQFF. Written as DNA, the CDR3 is TGTGCCAGCGGCAATCCCAGGGCCTACAATGAGCAGTTCTTC.

The V and J genes are TRBV4-2 and TRBJ2-5, with D perhaps matching TRBD1 (6 bases). Between the trimmed V and J ends, which lost 0 bases and 5 bases, there was a span of 16 bases. The CDR3 sequence is 16 residues long. The germline CDR1 and CDR2 sequences are LGHNA and YNFKEQ. CDR3 region: CASSQEVLGGLETQYF. CDR3 coding DNA: TGTGCCAGCAGCCAAGAGGTGCTAGGGGGTTTGGAGACCCAGTACTTC.

The table lists this clone with a count of one. For the CDR3, the DNA is TGTGCCAGCAGCAAGGGAGCCGGAAGCACAGATACGCAGTATTTT. Its translation: CASSKGAGSTDTQYF. The chain is built from TRBV9 and TRBJ2-3, with a tentative D call TRBD2 (5 bases). The CDR3 runs 15 residues. Trimming took off 4 bases at V and 0 bases at J, with 12 bases between the two ends. CDR1 and CDR2 (germline): SGDLS, YYNGEE.